This TCR beta chain was recorded in a study of cytomegalovirus exposure and HLA in healthy donors. The study ran its PCR with 60 Vbeta and 13 Jbeta primers. TCRdb's copy holds only in-frame clones and misses some; the assay was immunoSEQ multiplex PCR. The repertoire holds about 240,000 clones, 70% to 90% seen once, with 0.2% to 0.3% in the top ten. Comments on this clone: Its cognate antigen is unknown.

General study findings and limits: Association of roughly 18,000 TCR beta sequences with HLA alleles was found at 0.05 false discovery rate in a later analysis. Per a prior analysis, the majority of TCR beta V segments were productive roughly 87% or roughly 30% of the time.

The receptor's source is a girl between 2 and 10 years old in good health and CMV-seronegative. The sequencing sample was made of PBMCs.

The CDR3 nucleotides read TGTGCCGCCGGACAGACCCGCTCTGGGGCCAACGTCCTGACTTTC. Encoded protein: CAAGQTRSGANVLTF. V gene TRBV6-1 combines with J gene TRBJ2-6, with D tentatively TRBD1 (6 bases). The germline gives CDR1 MNHNS, CDR2 SASEGT. The germline V and J ends were trimmed by 11 bases and 0 bases, with 14 bases remaining between them. The CDR3 is 15 amino acids.